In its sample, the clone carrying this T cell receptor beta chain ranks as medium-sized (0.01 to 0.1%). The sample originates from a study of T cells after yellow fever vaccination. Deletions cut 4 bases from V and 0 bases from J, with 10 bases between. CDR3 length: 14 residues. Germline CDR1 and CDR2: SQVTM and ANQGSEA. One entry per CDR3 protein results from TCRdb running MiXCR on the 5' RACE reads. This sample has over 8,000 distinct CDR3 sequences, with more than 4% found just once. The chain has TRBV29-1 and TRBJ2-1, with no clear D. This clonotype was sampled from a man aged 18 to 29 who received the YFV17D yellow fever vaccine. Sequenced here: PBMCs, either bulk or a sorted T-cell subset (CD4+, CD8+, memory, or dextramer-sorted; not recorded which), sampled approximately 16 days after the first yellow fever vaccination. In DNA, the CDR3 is TGCAGCGTTGTCGAGATCGGCTCCTACAATGAGCAGTTCTTC. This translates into CSVVEIGSYNEQFF.